Below are 3 T cell receptor beta chains sequenced from a single sample in a study of Ad26.COV2.S vaccination and SARS-CoV-2 variants. Repertoires were generated with immunoSEQ multiplex PCR, while TCRdb's copy carries only in-frame clones and drops some. Of about 320,000 clones detected, about 86% appear once; the ten largest clones hold 1.9%. As for treatment: roughly 18 received Ad26.COV2.S at low or high dose, single or two shots; five or six received placebo; per-sample allocation not given. Collection of the samples took place on day 63 after the first injection of vaccine or placebo. The material sequenced was peripheral blood, taken in a trial of Ad26.COV2.S vaccine versus placebo. Source of these receptors: a person between 18 and 60 years old who received the Ad26.COV2.S COVID-19 vaccine or a placebo.

The gene calls are TRBV6-2 or TRBV6-3 and TRBJ1-2, with TRBD1 matching over 10 bases. Germline loops: CDR1 MNHEY, CDR2 SVGEGT. Trimming at V came to 5 bases and at J to 4 bases, leaving 7 bases not matched to a gene. CDR3 length equals 15 residues. The CDR3 bases are TGTGCCAGCAGTACCCGGGACAGGGGTGGCTATGGCTACACCTTC. Amino acid sequence: CASSTRDRGGYGYTF.

The chain recombines TRBV19 with TRBJ2-2; D is ambiguous. This CDR3 is 17 amino acids long. Trimming removed 7 bases at V and 5 bases at J, with 23 bases between. Germline CDR1 LNHDA, CDR2 SQIVND (reference sequence). CDR3 sequence reads: CASTPSRAHVGTGELFF. DNA of the CDR3: TGTGCCAGTACTCCCTCCCGCGCACACGTGGGGACCGGGGAGCTGTTTTTT.

A word on this clone: This same CDR3 is encoded by further DNA sequences in the sample. The chain combines TRBV7-9 with TRBJ1-2; 8 nucleotides match TRBD1. This CDR3 spans 13 amino acids. The germline CDR1 and CDR2 sequences are SEHNR and FQNEAQ (reference sequence). Losses at the gene ends were 2 bases for V and 6 bases for J; bases not matched to a gene: 2. The CDR3, as DNA: TGTGCCAGCAGCTTATCAGGGGGCGATGGCTACACCTTC. The encoded protein is CASSLSGGDGYTF.